These T cell receptor beta chains were read from a single sample in a study of blood T cell repertoires in COVID-19. Using immunoSEQ multiplex PCR, the repertoire was profiled, and TCRdb retains in-frame clones only, with some absent. The sample includes about 250,000 clones, 89% of them seen just once. The source material was peripheral blood. Every receptor here comes from a woman aged 40 to 50 who had recovered from COVID-19. CDR3s include the opening cysteine and the closing phenylalanine or tryptophan. The D gene is left open where the match is weak. Only some rows state a clone size, as once, few, many or a class for expanded clones.

TRBV6-5	TRBD2	TRBJ2-2	-	15	CASKGTSGNTGELFF	TGTGCCAGCAAAGGGACTAGCGGGAACACCGGGGAGCTGTTTTTT
TRBV30	TRBD1	TRBJ1-3	-	16	CAWSFQQGPSGNTIYF	TGTGCCTGGAGTTTCCAACAGGGGCCCTCTGGAAACACCATATATTTT
TRBV6-5	TRBD1	TRBJ1-6	-	14	CASNWGQINSPLHF	TGTGCCAGCAACTGGGGACAGATTAATTCACCCCTCCACTTT
TRBV3-1/TRBV3-2	TRBD2	TRBJ2-3	once	18	CASSQVTSGKPSTDTQYF	TGTGCCAGCAGCCAAGTAACTAGCGGGAAGCCTAGCACAGATACGCAGTATTTT
TRBV30	-	TRBJ1-3	-	15	CAWRTNGQPGNTIYF	TGTGCCTGGAGAACAAATGGACAACCCGGAAACACCATATATTTT
TRBV5-6	-	TRBJ1-6	-	15	CASTLEGRNNSPLHF	TGTGCCAGCACCCTGGAGGGACGGAATAATTCACCCCTCCACTTT
TRBV18	-	TRBJ2-3	few	14	CASSPRRGTDTQYF	TGTGCCAGCTCACCTCGACGGGGCACAGATACGCAGTATTTT
TRBV7-6	TRBD2	TRBJ2-2	-	17	CASSLRVGTRFPGELFF	TGTGCCAGCAGCTTAAGGGTCGGGACTAGGTTTCCCGGGGAGCTGTTTTTT
TRBV27	TRBD1	TRBJ2-7	once	13	CASSLDRAYEQYF	TGTGCCAGCAGTTTGGACAGGGCCTACGAGCAGTACTTC
TRBV10-2	-	TRBJ2-3	-	14	CASSDYPPTDTQYF	TGCGCCAGCAGTGACTACCCCCCGACAGATACGCAGTATTTT
TRBV29-1	-	TRBJ1-2	-	11	CSVYRVGGYTF	TGCAGCGTATACAGGGTGGGGGGCTACACCTTC
TRBV19	TRBD1	TRBJ2-7	once	15	CASSLQAGGSYEQYF	TGTGCCAGTAGCTTACAAGCAGGGGGCTCCTACGAGCAGTACTTC
TRBV19	TRBD1	TRBJ1-2	-	14	CASSSPTGAHGYTF	TGTGCCAGTAGTTCGCCGACAGGGGCTCATGGCTACACCTTC
TRBV6-1	TRBD2	TRBJ2-3	-	17	CASSDPGLAGGLDTQYF	TGTGCCAGCAGTGACCCGGGACTAGCGGGGGGGCTAGATACGCAGTATTTT
TRBV11-3	TRBD2	TRBJ2-5	once	16	CASSGGLAGGLETQYF	TGTGCCAGCAGCGGAGGACTAGCGGGAGGATTAGAGACCCAGTACTTC
TRBV7-6	TRBD1	TRBJ2-4	-	19	CASSKRPGTGNLAKNIQYF	TGTGCCAGCAGCAAACGTCCCGGGACAGGGAACCTAGCCAAAAACATTCAGTACTTC
TRBV19	-	TRBJ1-1	-	13	CASSIEQNTEAFF	TGTGCCAGTAGTATTGAACAGAACACTGAAGCTTTCTTT
TRBV25-1	-	TRBJ1-6	-	13	CASQFQYNSPLHF	TGTGCCAGCCAGTTCCAATATAATTCACCCCTCCACTTT
TRBV28	TRBD2	TRBJ2-3	-	16	CASSSPGEGETDTQYF	TGTGCCAGCAGCTCCCCGGGGGAGGGCGAGACAGATACGCAGTATTTT
TRBV14	TRBD2	TRBJ2-7	-	16	CASSHTGTSGPYEQYF	TGTGCCAGCAGCCACACCGGGACTAGCGGTCCCTACGAGCAGTACTTC
TRBV2	TRBD1	TRBJ2-6	-	18	CASRTRQGTYSGANVLTF	TGTGCCAGCAGAACCCGACAGGGAACTTACTCTGGGGCCAACGTCCTGACTTTC
TRBV6-6	TRBD1	TRBJ1-1	-	17	CASSRQGRSPMNTEAFF	TGTGCCAGCAGTCGACAGGGGAGATCACCGATGAACACTGAAGCTTTCTTT
TRBV5-5	TRBD1	TRBJ1-4	-	15	CASSQYQGVNEKLFF	TGTGCCAGCAGCCAATACCAGGGGGTAAATGAAAAACTGTTTTTT
TRBV5-4	TRBD2	TRBJ2-7	-	14	CASSFFGTSSEQYF	TGTGCCAGCAGCTTCTTCGGGACTAGTTCCGAGCAGTACTTC
TRBV10-1	TRBD2	TRBJ2-1	-	12	CASSGGSYEQFF	TGCGCCAGCAGTGGCGGGAGCTATGAGCAGTTCTTC
TRBV4-1	TRBD1	TRBJ1-1	-	16	CASSYHPGQGNTEAFF	TGCGCCAGCAGCTATCATCCGGGACAGGGGAACACTGAAGCTTTCTTT
TRBV28	TRBD1	TRBJ2-7	-	13	CASRMGQAYEQYF	TGTGCCAGCAGAATGGGACAGGCCTACGAGCAGTACTTC
TRBV19	-	TRBJ1-3	-	15	CATQKEKYSGNTIYF	TGTGCCACTCAAAAAGAGAAATATTCGGGAAACACCATATATTTT
TRBV5-1	TRBD1	TRBJ2-2	-	14	CASSSTGVSGELFF	TGCGCCAGCAGCTCGACAGGGGTTTCCGGGGAGCTGTTTTTT
TRBV19	TRBD2	TRBJ2-3	-	16	CASSIGLAGVVVTQYF	TGTGCCAGTAGTATTGGACTAGCGGGAGTAGTAGTTACGCAGTATTTT
TRBV9	-	TRBJ2-2	-	14	CASSAQPGIGELFF	TGTGCCAGCAGCGCCCAACCCGGGATAGGGGAGCTGTTTTTT
TRBV3-1/TRBV3-2	TRBD2	TRBJ2-5	-	18	CASSQAFGLAGGGETQYF	TGTGCCAGCAGCCAAGCCTTCGGACTAGCGGGGGGTGGAGAGACCCAGTACTTC
TRBV9	TRBD2	TRBJ2-1	-	16	CASSVGGTSGRNEQFF	TGTGCCAGCAGCGTGGGAGGGACTAGCGGGAGGAATGAGCAGTTCTTC
TRBV18	TRBD1	TRBJ1-4	-	14	CASSAGQGKEKLFF	TGTGCCAGCTCGGCGGGACAGGGAAAAGAAAAACTGTTTTTT
TRBV6-6	-	TRBJ1-5	-	17	CASSPLTGMSVNQPQHF	TGTGCCAGCAGTCCCTTAACAGGGATGTCGGTCAATCAGCCCCAGCATTTT
TRBV6-5	-	TRBJ2-3	-	13	CASSPPGKHTQYF	TGTGCCAGCAGTCCCCCCGGGAAGCATACGCAGTATTTT
TRBV19	-	TRBJ2-1	-	15	CASSGGSFSYNEQFF	TGTGCCAGTAGCGGCGGGTCTTTCTCCTACAATGAGCAGTTCTTC